This T cell receptor (beta chain) was observed in a study of identifying expanded T cells in peripheral blood. Study observations and caveats: Roughly 1.1 clones differed between technical replicates, versus about 15 and 19 over time. Clone count variance between roughly 2-week samples rose with total template count.

The protocol was immunoSEQ multiplex PCR, while the TCRdb copy is restricted to in-frame clones and leaves out a portion. The sample lists 100,000 to 150,000 clones, more than 75% occurring once. Collection occurred without any documented infections or immune events in donors. Per the germline V gene, CDR1 is SGHAT and CDR2 is FQNNGV. V dropped 3 bases and J dropped 0 bases, with 12 bases sitting between them. CDR3 length: 16 residues. Remarks on this clone: Its antigen is not identified.

The specimen sequenced was blood. The genes are TRBV11-2 and TRBJ1-3; D is ambiguous. The origin of this receptor is a person aged 18 to 75 in good health. CDR3 sequence reads: CASSFERMSSGNTIYF. As DNA, the CDR3 is TGTGCCAGCAGCTTTGAAAGGATGAGCTCTGGAAACACCATATATTTT.